This T cell receptor (beta chain) was captured in a study of shared clonotypes between healthy human individuals. Study-wide results and caveats: Some naive CD4 clonotypes, roughly 5%, turned up in common across a few donors.

As concerns this clone: As yet, its antigen is unknown.

Sequencing used immunoSEQ multiplex PCR; TCRdb keeps in-frame clones, though not all of them. The table includes 110,000 or so clones, about 70% detected once. Germline V gene data show CDR1 as SEHNR and CDR2 as FQNEAQ (reference sequence). The CDR3 sequence is 14 residues long. V trimming: 5 bases; J trimming: 3 bases; junction bases outside the gene matches: 4. The chain is built from TRBV7-9 and TRBJ1-1, with TRBD1 matching over 9 bases. The receptor comes from a woman in her twenties or thirties in good health. Specimen: memory CD8+ T cells sorted from blood. Subset described: CD45RO+ cells pooled with CCR7-negative TemRA cells. CDR3 sequence: CASSPDRGHTEAFF. The CDR3 region has the DNA TGTGCCAGCAGCCCGGACAGGGGACACACTGAAGCTTTCTTT.